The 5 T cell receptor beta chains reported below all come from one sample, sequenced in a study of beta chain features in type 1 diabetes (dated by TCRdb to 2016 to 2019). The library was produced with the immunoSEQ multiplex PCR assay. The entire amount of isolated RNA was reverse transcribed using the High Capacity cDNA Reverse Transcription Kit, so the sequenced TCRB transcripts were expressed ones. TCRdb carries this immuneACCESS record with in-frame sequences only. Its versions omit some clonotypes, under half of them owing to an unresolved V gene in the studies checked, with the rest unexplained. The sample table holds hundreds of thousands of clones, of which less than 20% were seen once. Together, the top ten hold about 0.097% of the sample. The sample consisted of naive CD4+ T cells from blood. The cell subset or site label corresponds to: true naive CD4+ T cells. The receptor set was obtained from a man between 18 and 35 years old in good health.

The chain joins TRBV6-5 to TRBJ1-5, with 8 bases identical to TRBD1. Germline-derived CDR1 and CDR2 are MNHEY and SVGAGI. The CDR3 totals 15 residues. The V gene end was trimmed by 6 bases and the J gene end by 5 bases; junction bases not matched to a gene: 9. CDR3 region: CASRTGQGAHQPQHF. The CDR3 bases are TGTGCCAGCAGAACCGGACAGGGCGCCCATCAGCCCCAGCATTTT.

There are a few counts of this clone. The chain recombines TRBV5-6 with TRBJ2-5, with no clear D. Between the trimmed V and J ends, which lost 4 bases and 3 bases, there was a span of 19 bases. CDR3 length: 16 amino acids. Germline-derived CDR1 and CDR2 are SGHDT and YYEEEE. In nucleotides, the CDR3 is TGTGCCAGCAGCCCGAGGCACAGAAGTAAGAAAGAGACCCAGTACTTC. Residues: CASSPRHRSKKETQYF. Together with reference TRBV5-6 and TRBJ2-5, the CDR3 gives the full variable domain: DAGVTQSPTHLIKTRGQQVTLRCSPKSGHDTVSWYQQALGQGPQFIFQYYEEEERQRGNFPDRFSGHQFPNYSSELNVNALLLGDSALYLCASSPRHRSKKETQYFGPGTRLLVL.

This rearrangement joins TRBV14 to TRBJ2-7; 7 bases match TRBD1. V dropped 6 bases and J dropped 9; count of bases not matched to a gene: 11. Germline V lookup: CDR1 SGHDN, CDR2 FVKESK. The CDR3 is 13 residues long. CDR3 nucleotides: TGTGCCAGCAGTCGGGACAGTCTAGGGTCGCAGTACTTC. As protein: CASSRDSLGSQYF.

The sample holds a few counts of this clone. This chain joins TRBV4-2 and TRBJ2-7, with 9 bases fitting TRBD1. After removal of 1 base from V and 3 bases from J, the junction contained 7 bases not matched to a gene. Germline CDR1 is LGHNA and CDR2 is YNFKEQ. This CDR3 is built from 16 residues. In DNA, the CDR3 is TGTGCCAGCAGCCAAGGCCCGAGACAGGGGGGCTACGAGCAGTACTTC. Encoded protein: CASSQGPRQGGYEQYF.

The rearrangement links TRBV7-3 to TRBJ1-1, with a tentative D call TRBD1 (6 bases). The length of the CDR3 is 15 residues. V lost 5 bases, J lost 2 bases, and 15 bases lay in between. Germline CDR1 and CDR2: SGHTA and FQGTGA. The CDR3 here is CASSRDGQQNTEAFF. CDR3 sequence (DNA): TGTGCCAGCAGCCGCGACGGACAGCAAAACACTGAAGCTTTCTTT.